This T cell receptor (beta chain) was captured in a study of blood T cell repertoires in COVID-19. Study information: The study drew acute and convalescent COVID-19 samples from the United States, Italy and Spain. From T cells, B-cell-depleted T cells, or PBMCs came the material, which was cDNA or gDNA.

Original analysis: The assay estimated nucleated cells by amplifying reference gene primers. Repertoires were generated with immunoSEQ multiplex PCR, while TCRdb's copy carries only in-frame clones and drops some. Clone size and the V and J calls come from that table; the DNA yielded D and trimming. The sample consists of over 350,000 clones, approximately 90% of them appearing once. This TCR was recovered from a woman in her twenties or thirties with active or convalescent COVID-19. Sequenced material: peripheral blood.

This chain's CDR3 is CASSLSGRGNYNSPLHF. The CDR3, as DNA: TGTGCCAGCAGCTTAAGTGGTAGGGGGAACTATAATTCACCCCTCCACTTT. The J gene is TRBJ1-6, the V gene TRBV11-2; a weak D match, TRBD1 (6 bases). This CDR3 has 17 amino acids. Germline V gene lookup returns CDR1 SGHAT and CDR2 FQNNGV. Trimming stripped 2 bases from V and 3 bases from J, with 14 bases between.